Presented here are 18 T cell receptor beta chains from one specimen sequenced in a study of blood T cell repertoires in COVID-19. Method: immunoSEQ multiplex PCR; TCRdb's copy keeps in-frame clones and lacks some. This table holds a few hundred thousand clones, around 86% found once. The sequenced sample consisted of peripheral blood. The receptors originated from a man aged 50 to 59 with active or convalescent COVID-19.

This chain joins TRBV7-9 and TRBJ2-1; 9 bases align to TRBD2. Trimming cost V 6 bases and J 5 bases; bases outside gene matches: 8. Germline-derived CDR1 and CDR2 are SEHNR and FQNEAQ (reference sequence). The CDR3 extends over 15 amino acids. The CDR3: CASSPGTSYDNEQFF. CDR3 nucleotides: TGTGCCAGCAGTCCCGGGACTAGCTATGACAATGAGCAGTTCTTC.

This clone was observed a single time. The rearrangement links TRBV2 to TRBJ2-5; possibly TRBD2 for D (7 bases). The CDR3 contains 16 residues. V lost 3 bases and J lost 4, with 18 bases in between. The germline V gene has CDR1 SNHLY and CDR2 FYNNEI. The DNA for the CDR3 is TGTGCCAGCAGTGATATCGGGGCAGGGGAGGGAGAGACCCAGTACTTC. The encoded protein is CASSDIGAGEGETQYF.

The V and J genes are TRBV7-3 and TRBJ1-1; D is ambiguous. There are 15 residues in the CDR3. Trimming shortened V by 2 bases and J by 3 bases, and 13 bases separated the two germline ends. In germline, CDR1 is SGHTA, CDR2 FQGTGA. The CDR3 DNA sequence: TGTGCCAGCAGCTTAGTGGCCGGGGAGGACACTGAAGCTTTCTTT. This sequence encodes CASSLVAGEDTEAFF. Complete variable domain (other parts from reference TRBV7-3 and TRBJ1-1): GAGVSQTPSNKVTEKGKYVELRCDPISGHTALYWYRQSLGQGPEFLIYFQGTGAADDSGLPNDRFFAVRPEGSVSTLKIQRTERGDSAVYLCASSLVAGEDTEAFFGQGTRLTVV.

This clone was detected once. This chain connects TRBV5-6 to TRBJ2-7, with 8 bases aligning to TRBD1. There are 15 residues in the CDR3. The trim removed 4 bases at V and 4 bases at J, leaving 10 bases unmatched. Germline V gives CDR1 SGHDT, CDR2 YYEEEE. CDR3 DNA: TGTGCCAGCAGCACTTCGACAGGGGCGGGTTACGAGCAGTACTTC. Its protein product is CASSTSTGAGYEQYF.

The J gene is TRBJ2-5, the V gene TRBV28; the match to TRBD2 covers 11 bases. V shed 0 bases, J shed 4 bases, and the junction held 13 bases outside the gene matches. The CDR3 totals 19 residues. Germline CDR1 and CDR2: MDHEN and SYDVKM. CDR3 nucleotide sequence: TGTGCCAGCAGTTTATGGAACCTCGGGACTAGCGGACCGAGAGAGACCCAGTACTTC. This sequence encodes CASSLWNLGTSGPRETQYF.

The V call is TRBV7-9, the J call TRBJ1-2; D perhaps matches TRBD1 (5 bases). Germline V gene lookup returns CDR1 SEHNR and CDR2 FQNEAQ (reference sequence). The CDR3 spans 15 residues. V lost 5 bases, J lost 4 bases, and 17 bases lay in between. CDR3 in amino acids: CASSQRTQGGYGYTF. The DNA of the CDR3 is TGTGCCAGCAGCCAGCGCACCCAGGGAGGCTATGGCTACACCTTC.

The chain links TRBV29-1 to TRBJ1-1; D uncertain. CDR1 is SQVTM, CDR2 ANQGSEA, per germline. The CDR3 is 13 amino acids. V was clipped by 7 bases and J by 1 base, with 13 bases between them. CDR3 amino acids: CSARWEGNTEAFF. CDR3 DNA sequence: TGCAGCGCACGGTGGGAGGGGAACACTGAAGCTTTCTTT.

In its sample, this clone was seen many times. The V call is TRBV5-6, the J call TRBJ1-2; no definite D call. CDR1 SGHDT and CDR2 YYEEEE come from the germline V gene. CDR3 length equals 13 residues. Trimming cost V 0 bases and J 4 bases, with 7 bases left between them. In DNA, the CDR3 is TGTGCCAGCAGCTTGGGGACTTCCTATGGCTACACCTTC. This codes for CASSLGTSYGYTF.

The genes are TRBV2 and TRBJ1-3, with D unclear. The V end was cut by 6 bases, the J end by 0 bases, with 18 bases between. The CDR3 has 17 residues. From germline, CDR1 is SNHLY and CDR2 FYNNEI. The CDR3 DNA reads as TGTGCCAGCAGGGTCAGTAGGAGTGTGCGCTCTGGAAACACCATATATTTT. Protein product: CASRVSRSVRSGNTIYF.

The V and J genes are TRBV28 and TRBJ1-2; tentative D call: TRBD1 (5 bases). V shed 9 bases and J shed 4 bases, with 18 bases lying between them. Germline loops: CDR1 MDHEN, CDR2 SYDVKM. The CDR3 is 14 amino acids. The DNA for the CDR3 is TGTGCCAGTCTTGAGGAGGGGCCTCTCTATGGCTACACCTTC. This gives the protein CASLEEGPLYGYTF.

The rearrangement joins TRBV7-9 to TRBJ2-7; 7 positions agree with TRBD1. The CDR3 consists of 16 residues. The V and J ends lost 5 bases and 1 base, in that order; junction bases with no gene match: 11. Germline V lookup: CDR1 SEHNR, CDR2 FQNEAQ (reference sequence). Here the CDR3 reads CASSRTRDSLSYEQYF. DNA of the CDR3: TGTGCCAGCAGCCGCACCCGGGACAGCCTATCCTACGAGCAGTACTTC.

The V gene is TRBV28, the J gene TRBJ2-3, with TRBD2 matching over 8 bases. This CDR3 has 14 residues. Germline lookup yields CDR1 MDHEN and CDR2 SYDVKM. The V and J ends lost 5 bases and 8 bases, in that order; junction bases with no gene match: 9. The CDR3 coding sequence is TGTGCCAGCAGTAGATCCTACAGCGGGGGTACGCAGTATTTT. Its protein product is CASSRSYSGGTQYF.

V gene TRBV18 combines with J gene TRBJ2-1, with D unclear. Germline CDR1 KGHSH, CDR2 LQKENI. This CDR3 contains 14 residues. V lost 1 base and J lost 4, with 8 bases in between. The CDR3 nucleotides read TGTGCCAGCTCACCACTCACAGAGTACAATGAGCAGTTCTTC. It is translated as CASSPLTEYNEQFF. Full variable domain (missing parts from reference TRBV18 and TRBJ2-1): NAGVMQNPRHLVRRRGQEARLRCSPMKGHSHVYWYRQLPEEGLKFMVYLQKENIIDESGMPKERFSAEFPKEGPSILRIQQVVRGDSAAYFCASSPLTEYNEQFFGPGTRLTVL.

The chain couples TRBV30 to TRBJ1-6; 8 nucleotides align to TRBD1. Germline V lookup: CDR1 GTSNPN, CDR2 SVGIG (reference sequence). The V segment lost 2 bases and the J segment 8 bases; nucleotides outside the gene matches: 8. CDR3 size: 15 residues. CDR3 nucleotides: TGTGCCTGGAGTTCGCAGGGGGCGCGTTATTCACCCCTCCACTTT. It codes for CAWSSQGARYSPLHF.

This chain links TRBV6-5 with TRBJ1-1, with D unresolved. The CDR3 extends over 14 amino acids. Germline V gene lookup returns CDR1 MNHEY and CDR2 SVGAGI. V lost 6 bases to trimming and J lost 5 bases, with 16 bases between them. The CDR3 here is CASSSQIPGTEAFF. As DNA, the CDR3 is TGTGCCAGCAGCAGCCAGATCCCGGGGACTGAAGCTTTCTTT.

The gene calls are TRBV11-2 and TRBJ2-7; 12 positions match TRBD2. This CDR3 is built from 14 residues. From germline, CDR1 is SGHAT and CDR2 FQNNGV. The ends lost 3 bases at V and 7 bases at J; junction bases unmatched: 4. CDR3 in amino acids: CASSFTGTSGEQYF. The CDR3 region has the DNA TGTGCCAGCAGCTTTACCGGGACTAGCGGGGAGCAGTACTTC.

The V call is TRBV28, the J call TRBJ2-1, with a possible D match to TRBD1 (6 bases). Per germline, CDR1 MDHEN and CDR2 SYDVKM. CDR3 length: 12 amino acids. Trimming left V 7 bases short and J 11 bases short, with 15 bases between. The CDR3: CASNPPGQQQFF. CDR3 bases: TGTGCCAGCAATCCACCCGGACAGCAGCAGTTCTTC. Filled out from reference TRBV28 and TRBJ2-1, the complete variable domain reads DVKVTQSSRYLVKRTGEKVFLECVQDMDHENMFWYRQDPGLGLRLIYFSYDVKMKEKGDIPEGYSVSREKKERFSLILESASTNQTSMYLCASNPPGQQQFFGPGTRLTVL.

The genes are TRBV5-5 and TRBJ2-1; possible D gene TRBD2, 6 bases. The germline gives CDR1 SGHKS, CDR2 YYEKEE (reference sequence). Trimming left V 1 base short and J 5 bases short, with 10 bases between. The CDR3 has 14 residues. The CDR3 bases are TGTGCCAGCAGCTTGCTAGCGTCTAACAATGAGCAGTTCTTC. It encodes CASSLLASNNEQFF.